The 27 T cell receptor beta chains presented below share a single source sample, sequenced in a study of cytomegalovirus exposure and HLA in healthy donors. Primers: 60 Vbeta forward and 13 Jbeta reverse. Profiled with immunoSEQ multiplex PCR; TCRdb holds only in-frame clones, not every one. This table has over 150,000 clones, 75% to 90% appearing once. The sample was PBMCs. Receptors were obtained from a man younger than 45 in good health and CMV-seronegative.

This clone was counted a single time. V is TRBV29-1 and J is TRBJ1-3; no firm D call. Germline-derived CDR1 and CDR2 are SQVTM and ANQGSEA. This CDR3 contains 13 residues. V lost 6 bases, J lost 0 bases, and 9 bases lay in between. CDR3 nucleotide sequence: TGCAGCGTAGCTGACACCTCTGGAAACACCATATATTTT. Protein: CSVADTSGNTIYF.

The chain is built from TRBV27 and TRBJ2-1; 9 nucleotides agree with TRBD2. The germline V gene encodes CDR1 MNHEY and CDR2 SMNVEV (reference sequence). The CDR3 extends over 14 amino acids. V shed 10 bases, J shed 3 bases, and the junction held 7 bases outside the gene matches. CDR3 residues: CATRSSGNYNEQFF. In DNA, the CDR3 is TGTGCCACCCGTTCTAGCGGGAACTACAATGAGCAGTTCTTC.

This CDR3 is CASSLGGSGRASYEQYF. The CDR3 DNA is TGTGCCAGCAGTTTGGGAGGGTCAGGGAGGGCTTCGTACGAGCAGTACTTC. The gene calls are TRBV28 and TRBJ2-7; 7 bases line up with TRBD2. The CDR3 covers 17 residues. Germline CDR1 MDHEN, CDR2 SYDVKM. The V gene end was trimmed by 3 bases and the J gene end by 4 bases; junction bases not matched to a gene: 15. The whole variable domain, filled in from reference TRBV28 and TRBJ2-7, reads DVKVTQSSRYLVKRTGEKVFLECVQDMDHENMFWYRQDPGLGLRLIYFSYDVKMKEKGDIPEGYSVSREKKERFSLILESASTNQTSMYLCASSLGGSGRASYEQYFGPGTRLTVT.

This sequence joins TRBV18 and TRBJ2-7; 8 bases map to TRBD1. Germline loops: CDR1 KGHSH, CDR2 LQKENI. The CDR3 totals 14 residues. V shed 4 bases and J 1 base; nucleotides not matched to a gene: 3. The CDR3 here is CASSQTGDSYEQYF. The CDR3 DNA reads TGTGCCAGCTCACAGACAGGGGATTCCTACGAGCAGTACTTC.

The chain is built from TRBV25-1 and TRBJ1-2; 7 nucleotides agree with TRBD1. Germline V gene sequence: CDR1 MGHDK, CDR2 SYGVNS. After removal of 6 bases from V and 5 bases from J, the junction contained 9 bases not matched to a gene. This CDR3 comprises 14 residues. CDR3 DNA: TGTGCCAGCAGCTTGGGGGCAGGGGGGTATGGCTACACCTTC. Residues: CASSLGAGGYGYTF.

The rearrangement uses TRBV28 and TRBJ2-7, with D uncertain. The ends were cut back, 3 bases at V and 11 bases at J, with 14 bases in the middle. The CDR3 totals 12 residues. CDR1 is MDHEN and CDR2 is SYDVKM in the germline V gene. The DNA for the CDR3 is TGTGCCAGCAGTTTGTCATTGCTATCCAAGTACTTC. Protein: CASSLSLLSKYF.

The chain has TRBV5-1 and TRBJ2-1, with 7 bases that match TRBD1. Per germline, CDR1 SGHRS and CDR2 YFSETQ. Losses at the gene ends were 2 bases for V and 5 bases for J; bases not matched to a gene: 10. The CDR3 loop spans 16 amino acids. CDR3 in DNA: TGCGCCAGCAGCTTTACAGGGGTCTCACTTAACAATGAGCAGTTCTTC. This translates into CASSFTGVSLNNEQFF.

To note about this clone: This is likely a read error, given that the CDR3 carries no conserved phenylalanine or tryptophan at its end. The rearrangement links TRBV9 to TRBJ1-6; 8 nucleotides align to TRBD1. Germline V gene lookup returns CDR1 SGDLS and CDR2 YYNGEE. The junction had 4 bases not matched to a gene; V was cut back by 5 bases and J by 6 bases. CDR3 length equals 14 residues. CDR3 protein: CASRGGQANSPLHS. The CDR3, as DNA: TGTGCCAGCAGGGGGGGACAGGCTAATTCACCCCTCCACTCT.

The J gene is TRBJ2-5, the V gene TRBV29-1; tentatively, D is TRBD2 (5 bases). With 1 base removed from V and 10 bases from J, the gap between germline ends came to 16 bases. There are 13 residues in the CDR3. CDR1 is SQVTM and CDR2 is ANQGSEA in the germline V gene. CDR3 in DNA: TGCAGCGTTGAAGGTCCGGGGTTAGACGTCCAGTACTTC. This codes for CSVEGPGLDVQYF.

The chain employs TRBV5-6 and TRBJ2-5, with 10 bases matching TRBD1. The CDR3 runs to 15 residues. The junction had 3 bases not matched to a gene; V was cut back by 0 bases and J by 4 bases. Germline CDR1 and CDR2: SGHDT and YYEEEE. CDR3 residues: CASSLEWDRGETQYF. Here the CDR3 DNA reads TGTGCCAGCAGCTTGGAATGGGACAGGGGAGAGACCCAGTACTTC. The full variable domain, in which reference TRBV5-6 and TRBJ2-5 provide the parts outside the CDR3, is DAGVTQSPTHLIKTRGQQVTLRCSPKSGHDTVSWYQQALGQGPQFIFQYYEEEERQRGNFPDRFSGHQFPNYSSELNVNALLLGDSALYLCASSLEWDRGETQYFGPGTRLLVL.

Note on this clone: Germline and junction disagree at one end, which may indicate a read error. This rearrangement joins TRBV7-9 to TRBJ2-3; 11 nucleotides line up with TRBD1. The CDR3 runs 15 residues. Germline V lookup: CDR1 SEHNR, CDR2 FQNEAQ (reference sequence). The CDR3 spells CSSSLGQGATDTQYF. CDR3 DNA: TGTTCCAGCAGCTTAGGACAGGGGGCCACAGATACGCAGTATTTT.

The V call is TRBV27, the J call TRBJ1-6, with D possibly being TRBD1 (6 bases). Germline-derived CDR1 and CDR2 are MNHEY and SMNVEV (reference sequence). This CDR3 comprises 14 residues. The V gene lost 2 bases and the J gene lost 7 bases, with 9 bases spanning the gap. CDR3 sequence (DNA): TGTGCCAGCAGTTTAGGAGGACAGAATTCACCCCTCCACTTT. As protein: CASSLGGQNSPLHF.

The rearrangement joins TRBV7-6 to TRBJ1-2, with 7 bases lining up with TRBD1. Germline V lookup: CDR1 SGHVS, CDR2 FNYEAQ. The CDR3 loop spans 15 amino acids. Losses at the gene ends were 1 base for V and 7 bases for J; bases not matched to a gene: 9. The CDR3 sequence: CASSLGRQGTVGYTF. The DNA for the CDR3 is TGTGCCAGCAGCTTAGGGCGACAGGGCACCGTTGGCTACACCTTC.

The chain recombines TRBV11-2 with TRBJ2-7, with D possibly TRBD1 on 5 matching bases. The CDR3 runs to 15 residues. Germline values: CDR1 SGHAT, CDR2 FQNNGV. V was pared by 0 bases and J by 2 bases, with 11 bases between. This chain's CDR3 is CASSLDPGNAYEQYF. In nucleotides, the CDR3 is TGTGCCAGCAGCTTAGATCCAGGGAACGCCTACGAGCAGTACTTC.

This rearrangement joins TRBV6-5 to TRBJ1-1, with TRBD1 as a possible D gene (6 bases). The CDR3 consists of 16 residues. Trimming took off 4 bases at V and 4 bases at J, with 19 bases between the two ends. The germline gives CDR1 MNHEY, CDR2 SVGAGI. CDR3 sequence: CASSSGGAEAFTEAFF. CDR3 coding DNA: TGTGCCAGCAGTTCCGGGGGGGCTGAGGCCTTCACTGAAGCTTTCTTT.

The rearrangement joins TRBV28 to TRBJ2-3; no firm D call. Germline values: CDR1 MDHEN, CDR2 SYDVKM. CDR3 length: 11 amino acids. Trimming pared 4 bases from V and 6 bases from J, leaving 5 bases between. As DNA, the CDR3 is TGTGCCAGCAGTTCAGGTGATACGCAGTATTTT. This encodes CASSSGDTQYF.

The rearrangement links TRBV19 to TRBJ2-3; 9 nucleotides align to TRBD1. Germline values: CDR1 LNHDA, CDR2 SQIVND (reference sequence). This CDR3 region has 16 residues. J was trimmed by 1 base and V by 1 base; bases with no gene match: 3. The CDR3 bases are TGTGCCAGTAGTATAGGGACAGGGGTCGGCACAGATACGCAGTATTTT. Translation: CASSIGTGVGTDTQYF.

The chain carries TRBV5-1 and TRBJ1-5, with D maybe TRBD1 (5 bases). The V end was cut by 3 bases, the J end by 2 bases, with 12 bases between. Germline CDR1 SGHRS, CDR2 YFSETQ. The CDR3 is 15 residues long. CDR3 sequence (DNA): TGCGCCAGCAGCTATGGGGGGACGGGCAATCAGCCCCAGCATTTT. Encoded protein: CASSYGGTGNQPQHF. Drawing the rest from reference TRBV5-1 and TRBJ1-5, the complete variable domain is KAGVTQTPRYLIKTRGQQVTLSCSPISGHRSVSWYQQTPGQGLQFLFEYFSETQRNKGNFPGRFSGRQFSNSRSEMNVSTLELGDSALYLCASSYGGTGNQPQHFGDGTRLSIL.

This clone has a single count. This sequence joins TRBV6-5 and TRBJ2-4, with a weak D call TRBD2 (6 bases). The CDR3 covers 14 residues. CDR1 is MNHEY and CDR2 is SVGAGI in the germline V gene. The V end was cut by 2 bases, the J end by 5 bases, with 10 bases between. DNA for the CDR3: TGTGCCAGCAGTTACGAGGGAGGCCAAAACATTCAGTACTTC. It translates to CASSYEGGQNIQYF.

The chain combines TRBV7-3 with TRBJ2-3; 9 positions agree with TRBD1. CDR1 and CDR2 from the germline V gene are SGHTA and FQGTGA. This CDR3 comprises 15 residues. V was clipped by 5 bases and J by 5 bases; unmatched bases: 8. CDR3 sequence (DNA): TGTGCCAGCAGCCCCCCAGGACAGGGGCAAGATACGCAGTATTTT. This codes for CASSPPGQGQDTQYF.

The chain recombines TRBV28 with TRBJ1-1; D is undetermined. V was pared by 1 base and J by 2 bases, with 8 bases between. Germline CDR1 is MDHEN and CDR2 is SYDVKM. The CDR3 has 14 amino acids. CDR3 coding DNA: TGTGCCAGCAGTTTATTGCAGGTAAACACTGAAGCTTTCTTT. Amino acid sequence: CASSLLQVNTEAFF.

V and J are TRBV12-5 and TRBJ2-7; 8 bases line up with TRBD1. The J segment lost 4 bases and the V segment lost 7 bases, leaving 15 bases of the junction unmatched. There are 16 residues in the CDR3. Germline CDR1 and CDR2: LGHNT and FRNRAP. The CDR3 is CASAKTGTGARYEQYF. As DNA, the CDR3 is TGTGCTAGTGCCAAGACCGGGACAGGTGCCCGGTACGAGCAGTACTTC.

The V call is TRBV5-1, the J call TRBJ2-7; the D gene is possibly TRBD1 (5 bases). Germline CDR1 reads SGHRS; CDR2 reads YFSETQ. This CDR3 is built from 14 residues. V was shortened by 6 bases and J by 0 bases, with 13 bases between the two germline ends. The CDR3 loop reads CASIRTPSSYEQYF. The DNA of the CDR3 is TGCGCCAGCATCCGGACACCGTCCTCCTACGAGCAGTACTTC.

This clone was seen a handful of times. J is TRBJ1-5 and V is TRBV28; 7 bases match TRBD1. Germline trimming cut 3 bases from V and 2 bases from J; bases unmatched to any gene: 4. The V gene's germline CDR1 is MDHEN and CDR2 SYDVKM. The CDR3 extends over 15 amino acids. CDR3 DNA: TGTGCCAGCAGTTTCCAGGGGGTGGGCAATCAGCCCCAGCATTTT. Encoded protein: CASSFQGVGNQPQHF.

This clone came up a few times. The J gene is TRBJ1-5, the V gene TRBV10-1, with 9 nucleotides matching TRBD1. The ends lost 8 bases at V and 2 bases at J; junction bases unmatched: 4. The CDR3 is 14 residues long. CDR1 and CDR2 (germline): WNHNN, SYGVQD (reference sequence). DNA for the CDR3: TGCGCCAGCGTGGGACAGGGAGGCAATCAGCCCCAGCATTTT. Residues: CASVGQGGNQPQHF.

Concerning this clone: Other DNA sequences within the sample encode an identical CDR3. V usage is TRBV9 and J usage is TRBJ1-5; a weak D match, TRBD1 (6 bases). Germline CDR1 SGDLS, CDR2 YYNGEE. This CDR3 has 15 amino acids. Trimming removed 0 bases at V and 2 bases at J, with 9 bases between. CDR3 coding DNA: TGTGCCAGCAGCGTAGGTGGGGGCGGCAATCAGCCCCAGCATTTT. Amino acids: CASSVGGGGNQPQHF.

The chain is built from TRBV9 and TRBJ2-2; possible D gene TRBD1, 5 bases. V lost 4 bases to trimming and J lost 1 base, with 14 bases between them. In germline, CDR1 is SGDLS, CDR2 YYNGEE. The CDR3 consists of 16 residues. The CDR3 region is CASSRGRVENTGELFF. For the CDR3, the DNA is TGTGCCAGCAGCCGCGGCAGGGTCGAGAACACCGGGGAGCTGTTTTTT.